A selection of T cell receptor beta chains follows, all from one sample in a study of T-cell reconstitution after alpha-beta-depleted transplantation in children. TCRdb used MiXCR to reprocess the PCR reads, holding one entry per CDR3 protein. The sample carries 65,000 to 70,000 distinct CDR3 sequences, over 4.5% recorded once. The sample consisted of PBMCs, mostly from graft donor cells, taken 180 days after TCRalphabeta/CD19-depleted stem cell transplant. The source is a boy younger than two who had a stem cell transplant for acute myeloid leukemia, so the T cells may come from the graft donor. Each CDR3 is given with its conserved first and last residue. D genes are given only for firm matches. Part of the rows lack a size; the others show once, few, many or a class for expanded clones.

clone size | D gene | CDR3 length | J gene | V gene | CDR3 protein | CDR3 DNA
many | TRBD1 | 14 | TRBJ2-7 | TRBV12-3/TRBV12-4 | CASSFPGGQDEQYF | TGTGCCAGCAGTTTCCCAGGGGGCCAGGACGAGCAGTACTTC
many | TRBD2 | 15 | TRBJ2-7 | TRBV7-8 | CASSLSSGVSYEQYF | TGTGCCAGCAGTTTAAGTAGCGGGGTCTCCTACGAGCAGTACTTC
many | . | 13 | TRBJ2-1 | TRBV7-8 | CASGSRGYNEQFF | TGTGCCAGCGGCTCCAGGGGTTACAATGAGCAGTTCTTC
many | TRBD1 | 15 | TRBJ2-7 | TRBV12-3/TRBV12-4 | CASRGDRAQLYEQYF | TGTGCCAGCAGGGGGGACAGGGCTCAACTCTACGAGCAGTACTTC
many | . | 11 | TRBJ1-5 | TRBV20-1 | CSARGNQPQHF | TGCAGTGCTAGGGGTAATCAGCCCCAGCATTTT
many | . | 14 | TRBJ2-3 | TRBV4-2 | CASSPRGGTDTQYF | TGTGCCAGCAGCCCACGGGGAGGCACAGATACGCAGTATTTT
. | TRBD1 | 13 | TRBJ1-2 | TRBV30 | CAWSADRGHGYTF | TGTGCCTGGAGTGCTGACAGGGGGCACGGCTACACCTTC
few | . | 18 | TRBJ2-1 | TRBV7-6 | CASSLSMRRGLGDNEQFF | TGTGCCAGCAGCTTAAGCATGAGGAGGGGCCTAGGGGACAATGAGCAGTTCTTC
many | . | 18 | TRBJ2-2 | TRBV4-1 | CASSQEPFASLSPGELFF | TGCGCCAGCAGCCAAGAGCCCTTTGCGAGCCTCTCCCCCGGGGAGCTGTTTTTT
many | . | 15 | TRBJ2-5 | TRBV6-2/TRBV6-3 | CASSQDFTYQETQYF | TGTGCCAGCAGTCAGGACTTTACGTACCAAGAGACCCAGTACTTC
. | . | 15 | TRBJ2-2 | TRBV6-2/TRBV6-3 | CASSTPAGTTGELFF | TGTGCCAGCAGTACACCGGCGGGGACCACTGGGGAGCTGTTTTTT
. | TRBD2 | 19 | TRBJ2-3 | TRBV20-1 | CSARDLGLAGPPSTDTQYF | TGCAGTGCTAGAGATCTAGGACTAGCTGGACCACCTAGCACAGATACGCAGTATTTT
many | TRBD2 | 14 | TRBJ2-7 | TRBV9 | CASSGGGVGNEQYF | TGTGCCAGCAGCGGGGGAGGGGTAGGAAACGAGCAGTACTTC
many | TRBD1 | 13 | TRBJ1-3 | TRBV6-6 | CASTQGAGNTIYF | TGTGCCAGCACCCAGGGGGCTGGAAACACCATATATTTT
many | . | 12 | TRBJ1-2 | TRBV12-3/TRBV12-4 | CASSPGNYGYTF | TGTGCCAGCAGTCCCGGGAACTATGGCTACACCTTC
many | . | 15 | TRBJ1-5 | TRBV5-1 | CASSLVAGLGQPQHF | TGCGCCAGCAGCTTGGTAGCAGGGCTCGGCCAGCCCCAGCATTTT
. | TRBD1 | 20 | TRBJ2-1 | TRBV28 | CASSMTDREVYLRFNNEQFF | TGTGCCAGCAGCATGACAGACAGGGAAGTCTATTTACGCTTTAACAATGAGCAGTTCTTC
many | TRBD1 | 15 | TRBJ2-5 | TRBV4-1 | CASSQDPGGRETQYF | TGCGCCAGCAGCCAAGATCCAGGGGGCAGGGAGACCCAGTACTTC
many | TRBD2 | 16 | TRBJ2-3 | TRBV9 | CASSPPSGGATDTQYF | TGTGCCAGCAGCCCTCCTAGCGGGGGGGCCACAGATACGCAGTATTTT
many | TRBD2 | 15 | TRBJ2-3 | TRBV6-5 | CASDSGRLFTDTQYF | TGTGCCAGCGATAGCGGGAGACTGTTCACAGATACGCAGTATTTT
many | . | 16 | TRBJ2-2 | TRBV24-1 | CATSDETFSNTGELFF | TGTGCCACCAGTGACGAGACATTTTCGAACACCGGGGAGCTGTTTTTT
many | . | 17 | TRBJ1-6 | TRBV6-5 | CASSYSGGTWWNSPLHF | TGTGCCAGCAGTTACTCGGGGGGGACCTGGTGGAATTCACCCCTCCACTTT
many | TRBD2 | 15 | TRBJ2-5 | TRBV7-2 | CASSPGSRGQETQYF | TGTGCCAGCAGCCCCGGTTCGCGGGGGCAAGAGACCCAGTACTTC
many | . | 15 | TRBJ2-2 | TRBV5-1 | CASSLIGTPGPELFF | TGCGCCAGCAGCTTGATAGGGACTCCAGGACCGGAGCTGTTTTTT
many | . | 13 | TRBJ1-1 | TRBV10-3 | CAISPGQNTEAFF | TGTGCCATCAGTCCCGGACAGAACACTGAAGCTTTCTTT
many | . | 15 | TRBJ1-5 | TRBV6-5 | CASSYSRFRNQPQHF | TGTGCCAGCAGTTACTCGAGGTTTAGGAATCAGCCCCAGCATTTT
many | . | 14 | TRBJ2-1 | TRBV18 | CASSPAGGYNEQFF | TGTGCCAGCTCACCAGCCGGGGGCTACAATGAGCAGTTCTTC
many | . | 15 | TRBJ1-2 | TRBV29-1 | CSVRDLAGWVYGYTF | TGCAGCGTGAGAGATTTAGCCGGATGGGTCTATGGCTACACCTTC
many | . | 15 | TRBJ2-2 | TRBV18 | CASSPGLTNTGELFF | TGTGCCAGCTCACCGGGACTTACGAACACCGGGGAGCTGTTTTTT
many | . | 14 | TRBJ2-5 | TRBV12-3/TRBV12-4 | CASSFTGARETQYF | TGTGCCAGCAGTTTCACGGGGGCCAGAGAGACCCAGTACTTC
many | . | 13 | TRBJ2-1 | TRBV29-1 | CSVVRSGYNEQFF | TGCAGCGTTGTCCGATCAGGGTACAATGAGCAGTTCTTC
many | . | 11 | TRBJ1-1 | TRBV3-1 | CASSLRQEAFF | TGTGCCAGCAGCCTGAGGCAGGAAGCTTTCTTT
many | TRBD2 | 21 | TRBJ2-2 | TRBV12-3/TRBV12-4 | CASSWAVAGGTPMPYTGELFF | TGTGCCAGCAGTTGGGCCGTAGCGGGGGGAACACCCATGCCCTACACCGGGGAGCTGTTTTTT
many | TRBD2 | 19 | TRBJ2-6 | TRBV25-1 | CASKKNPTQRGPGANVLTF | TGTGCCAGCAAAAAAAACCCGACTCAGCGGGGTCCCGGGGCCAACGTCCTGACTTTC
many | . | 13 | TRBJ1-2 | TRBV6-5 | CASSYSWSYGYTF | TGTGCCAGCAGTTACTCGTGGTCTTATGGCTACACCTTC